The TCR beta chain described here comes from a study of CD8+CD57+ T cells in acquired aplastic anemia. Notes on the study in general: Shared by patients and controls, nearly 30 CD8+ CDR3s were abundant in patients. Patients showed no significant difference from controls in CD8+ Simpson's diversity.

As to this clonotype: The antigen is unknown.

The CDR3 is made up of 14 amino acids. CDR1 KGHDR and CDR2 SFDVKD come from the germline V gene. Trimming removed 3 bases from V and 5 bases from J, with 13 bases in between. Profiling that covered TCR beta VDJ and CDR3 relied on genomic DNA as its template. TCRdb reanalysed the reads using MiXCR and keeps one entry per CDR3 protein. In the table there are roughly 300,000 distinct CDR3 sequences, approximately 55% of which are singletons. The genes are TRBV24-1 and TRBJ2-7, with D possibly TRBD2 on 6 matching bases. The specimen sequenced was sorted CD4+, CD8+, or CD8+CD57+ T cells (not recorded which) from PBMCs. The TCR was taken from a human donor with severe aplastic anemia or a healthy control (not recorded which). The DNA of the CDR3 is TGTGCCACCAGTGATGCTCGGGGGTCGGACGAGCAGTACTTC. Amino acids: CATSDARGSDEQYF.